This TCR beta chain derives from a study of T cells after yellow fever vaccination. Whole-study context: SMART-Seq v4 Ultra Low Input prepared libraries from low-cell fractions.

The V gene's germline CDR1 is SGHTA and CDR2 FQGNSA. With 1 base clipped from V and 5 bases from J, the junction kept 4 bases outside the gene matches. This CDR3 is built from 15 residues. Study results and caveats: Weaker in magnitude, the secondary response showed a faster peak on day 5 versus 15.

Universal primer sites and UMIs were introduced during 5'RACE template-switching synthesis of TCR cDNA. TCRdb redid the calling of the 5' RACE reads with MiXCR, one entry per CDR3 protein. The sample carries over 300,000 distinct CDR3 sequences, 4.1% recorded once. This clonotype appeared a few times. Its antigen remains unknown. The sample in question was PBMCs, obtained 5 days after the yellow fever booster vaccination. The chain has TRBV7-2 and TRBJ2-1, with 8 bases aligning to TRBD2. The receptor was derived from a man between 18 and 35 years old who received the YFV17D yellow fever vaccine. The CDR3 sequence is CASSLERGLDNEQFF. In DNA form, the CDR3 reads TGTGCCAGCAGCTTAGAGCGGGGGTTAGACAATGAGCAGTTCTTC.